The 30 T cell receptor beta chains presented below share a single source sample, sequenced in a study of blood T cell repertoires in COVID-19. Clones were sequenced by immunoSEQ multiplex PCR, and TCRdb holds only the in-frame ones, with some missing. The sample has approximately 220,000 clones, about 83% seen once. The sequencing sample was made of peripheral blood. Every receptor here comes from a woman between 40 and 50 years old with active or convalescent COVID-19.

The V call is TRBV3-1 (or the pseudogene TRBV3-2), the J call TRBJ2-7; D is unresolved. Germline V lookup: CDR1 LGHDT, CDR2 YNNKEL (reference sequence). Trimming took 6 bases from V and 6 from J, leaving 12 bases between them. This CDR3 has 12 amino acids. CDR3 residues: CASRSRAGEQYF. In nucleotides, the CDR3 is TGTGCCAGCAGATCCCGCGCTGGCGAGCAGTACTTC.

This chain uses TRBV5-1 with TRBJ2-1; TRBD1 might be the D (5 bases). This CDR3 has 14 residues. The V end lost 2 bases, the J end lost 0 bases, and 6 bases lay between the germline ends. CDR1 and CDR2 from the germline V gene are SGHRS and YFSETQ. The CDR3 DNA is TGCGCCAGCAGCTTAGACAGCTCCTACAATGAGCAGTTCTTC. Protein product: CASSLDSSYNEQFF.

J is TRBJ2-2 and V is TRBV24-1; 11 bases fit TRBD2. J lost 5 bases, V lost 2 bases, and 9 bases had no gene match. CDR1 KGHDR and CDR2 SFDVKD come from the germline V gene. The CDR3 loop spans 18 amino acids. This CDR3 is CATSDSEWIAGGTGELFF. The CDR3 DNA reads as TGTGCCACCAGTGATTCCGAGTGGATAGCGGGAGGGACCGGGGAGCTGTTTTTT.

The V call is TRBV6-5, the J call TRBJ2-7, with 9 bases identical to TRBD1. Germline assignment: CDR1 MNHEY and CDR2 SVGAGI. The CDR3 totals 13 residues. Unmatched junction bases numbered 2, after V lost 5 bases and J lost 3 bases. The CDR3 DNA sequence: TGTGCCAGCAGTAAGACAGGGGGCTACGAGCAGTACTTC. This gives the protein CASSKTGGYEQYF.

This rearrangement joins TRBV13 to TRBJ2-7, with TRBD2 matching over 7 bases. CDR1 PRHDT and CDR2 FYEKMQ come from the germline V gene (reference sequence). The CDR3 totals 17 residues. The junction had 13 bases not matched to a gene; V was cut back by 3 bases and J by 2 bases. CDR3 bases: TGTGCCAGCAGCTTTGGTTTTCGGTTGCGGGGGACCTACGAGCAGTACTTC. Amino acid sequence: CASSFGFRLRGTYEQYF.

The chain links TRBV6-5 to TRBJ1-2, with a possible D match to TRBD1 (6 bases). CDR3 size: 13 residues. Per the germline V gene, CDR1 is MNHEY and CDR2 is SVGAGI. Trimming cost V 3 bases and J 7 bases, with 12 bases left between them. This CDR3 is CASSYLGARGYTF. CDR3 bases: TGTGCCAGCAGTTATCTGGGGGCGCGTGGCTACACCTTC.

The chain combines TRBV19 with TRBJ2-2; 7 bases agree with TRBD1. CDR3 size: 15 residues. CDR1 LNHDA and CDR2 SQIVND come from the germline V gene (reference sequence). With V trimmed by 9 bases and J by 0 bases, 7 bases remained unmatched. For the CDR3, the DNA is TGTGCCAGGCCCGGGACAGCCCCGAACACCGGGGAGCTGTTTTTT. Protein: CARPGTAPNTGELFF. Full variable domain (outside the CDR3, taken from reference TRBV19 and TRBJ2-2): DGGITQSPKYLFRKEGQNVTLSCEQNLNHDAMYWYRQDPGQGLRLIYYSQIVNDFQKGDIAEGYSVSREKKESFPLTVTSAQKNPTAFYLCARPGTAPNTGELFFGEGSRLTVL.

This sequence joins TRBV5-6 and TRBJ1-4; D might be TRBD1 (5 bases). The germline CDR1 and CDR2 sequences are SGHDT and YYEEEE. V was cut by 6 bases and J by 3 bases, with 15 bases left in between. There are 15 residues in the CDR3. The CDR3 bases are TGTGCCAGCACTAAAACCAGGGTGGCTAATGAAAAACTGTTTTTT. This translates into CASTKTRVANEKLFF.

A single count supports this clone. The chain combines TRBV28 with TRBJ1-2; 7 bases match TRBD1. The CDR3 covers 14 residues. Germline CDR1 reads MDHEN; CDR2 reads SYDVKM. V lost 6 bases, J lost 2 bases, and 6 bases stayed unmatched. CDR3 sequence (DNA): TGTGCCAGCAGACCTAGGGGGCTGAACTATGGCTACACCTTC. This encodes CASRPRGLNYGYTF.

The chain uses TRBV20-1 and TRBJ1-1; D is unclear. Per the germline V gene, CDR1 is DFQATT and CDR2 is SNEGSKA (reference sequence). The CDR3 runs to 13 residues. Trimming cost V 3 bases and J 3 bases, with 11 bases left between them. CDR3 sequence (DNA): TGCAGTGCTAGTGCGGGGTTTGACACTGAAGCTTTCTTT. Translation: CSASAGFDTEAFF.

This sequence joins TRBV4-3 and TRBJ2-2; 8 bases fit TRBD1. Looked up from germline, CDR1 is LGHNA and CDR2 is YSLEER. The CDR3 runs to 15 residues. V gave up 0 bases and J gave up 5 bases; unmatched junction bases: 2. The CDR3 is CASSQDTGGTGELFF. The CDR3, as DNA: TGCGCCAGCAGCCAAGATACAGGGGGGACCGGGGAGCTGTTTTTT.

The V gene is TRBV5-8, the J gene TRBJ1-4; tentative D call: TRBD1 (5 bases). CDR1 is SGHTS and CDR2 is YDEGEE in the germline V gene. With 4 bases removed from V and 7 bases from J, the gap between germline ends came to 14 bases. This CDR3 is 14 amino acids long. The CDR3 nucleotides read TGTGCCAGCAGCGACGAGGGGCGGGGTGAAAAACTGTTTTTT. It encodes CASSDEGRGEKLFF.

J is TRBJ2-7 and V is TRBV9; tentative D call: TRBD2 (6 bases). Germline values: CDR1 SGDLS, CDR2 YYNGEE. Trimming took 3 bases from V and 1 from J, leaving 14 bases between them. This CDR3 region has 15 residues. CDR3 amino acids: CASSADRDLSYEQYF. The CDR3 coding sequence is TGTGCCAGCAGCGCCGACCGGGACTTATCCTACGAGCAGTACTTC.

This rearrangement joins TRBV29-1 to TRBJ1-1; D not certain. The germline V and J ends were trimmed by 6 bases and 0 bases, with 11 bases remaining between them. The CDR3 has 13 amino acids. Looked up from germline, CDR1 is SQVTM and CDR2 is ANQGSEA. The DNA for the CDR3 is TGCAGCGTGACACAGAGCATGAACACTGAAGCTTTCTTT. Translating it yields CSVTQSMNTEAFF.

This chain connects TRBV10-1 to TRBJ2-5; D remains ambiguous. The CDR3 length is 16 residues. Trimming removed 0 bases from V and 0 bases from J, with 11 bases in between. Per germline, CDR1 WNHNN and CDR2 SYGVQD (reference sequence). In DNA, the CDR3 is TGCGCCAGCAGTGAGTCAATGGGCTACAACCAAGAGACCCAGTACTTC. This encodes CASSESMGYNQETQYF.

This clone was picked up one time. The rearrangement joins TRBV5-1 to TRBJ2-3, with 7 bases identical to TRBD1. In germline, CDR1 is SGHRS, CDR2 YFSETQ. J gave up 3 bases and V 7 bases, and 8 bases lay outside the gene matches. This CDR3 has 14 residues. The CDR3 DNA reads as TGCGCCAGCCTCCCCGCAGGGGGAACAGATACGCAGTATTTT. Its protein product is CASLPAGGTDTQYF.

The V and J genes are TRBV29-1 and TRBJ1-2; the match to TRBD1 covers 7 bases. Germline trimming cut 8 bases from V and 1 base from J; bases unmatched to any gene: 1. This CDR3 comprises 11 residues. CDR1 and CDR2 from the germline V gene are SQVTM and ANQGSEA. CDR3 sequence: CSTGDNYGYTF. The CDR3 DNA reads TGCAGCACAGGGGATAACTATGGCTACACCTTC.

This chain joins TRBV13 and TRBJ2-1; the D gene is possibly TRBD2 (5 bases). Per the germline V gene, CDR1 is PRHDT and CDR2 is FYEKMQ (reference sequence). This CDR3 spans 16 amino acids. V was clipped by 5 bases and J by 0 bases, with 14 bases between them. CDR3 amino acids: CASSPLLASSYNEQFF. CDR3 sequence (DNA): TGTGCCAGCAGCCCCTTATTAGCGTCCTCCTACAATGAGCAGTTCTTC.

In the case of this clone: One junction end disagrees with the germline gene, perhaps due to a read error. For the CDR3, the DNA is TGTGCCAGCACCGTACTAGCGGGAGGTCTAGATACGCAGTATTTT. It codes for CASTVLAGGLDTQYF. The chain recombines TRBV9 with TRBJ2-3, with 12 bases fitting TRBD2. Germline V CDR1 and CDR2: SGDLS, YYNGEE. The CDR3 is made up of 15 amino acids.

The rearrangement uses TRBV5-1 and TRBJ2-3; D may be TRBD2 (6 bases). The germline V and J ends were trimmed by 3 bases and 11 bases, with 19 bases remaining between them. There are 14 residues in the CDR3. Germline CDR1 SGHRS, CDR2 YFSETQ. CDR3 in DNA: TGCGCCAGCAGCTCCCGGGACCACCGGGAGAGGCAGTATTTT. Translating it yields CASSSRDHRERQYF.

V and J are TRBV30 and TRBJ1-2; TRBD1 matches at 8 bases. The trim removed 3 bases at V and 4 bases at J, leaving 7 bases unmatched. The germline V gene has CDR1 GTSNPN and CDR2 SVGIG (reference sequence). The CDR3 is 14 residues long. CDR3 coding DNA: TGTGCCTGGAGCGATGGGACAGGCGCCTATGGCTACACCTTC. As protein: CAWSDGTGAYGYTF.

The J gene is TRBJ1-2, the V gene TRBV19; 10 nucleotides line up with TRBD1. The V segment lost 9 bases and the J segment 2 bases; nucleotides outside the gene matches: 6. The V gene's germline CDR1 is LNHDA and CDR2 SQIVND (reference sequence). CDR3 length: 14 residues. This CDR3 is CASQPGQGNYGYTF. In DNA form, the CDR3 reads TGTGCCAGCCAACCGGGACAGGGGAACTATGGCTACACCTTC.

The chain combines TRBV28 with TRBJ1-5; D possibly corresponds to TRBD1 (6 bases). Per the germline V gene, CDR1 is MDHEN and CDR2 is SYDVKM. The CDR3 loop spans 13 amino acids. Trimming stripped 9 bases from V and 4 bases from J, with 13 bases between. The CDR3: CASLHRENQPQHF. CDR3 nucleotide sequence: TGTGCCAGTCTACACAGGGAAAATCAGCCCCAGCATTTT.

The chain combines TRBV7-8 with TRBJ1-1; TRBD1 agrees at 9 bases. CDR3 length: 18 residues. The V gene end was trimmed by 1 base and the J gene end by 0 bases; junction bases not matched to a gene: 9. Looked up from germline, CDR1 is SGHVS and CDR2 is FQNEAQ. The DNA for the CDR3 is TGTGCCAGCAGCTTAGGGTTTGGGACAGGGCCTTTGAACACTGAAGCTTTCTTT. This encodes CASSLGFGTGPLNTEAFF. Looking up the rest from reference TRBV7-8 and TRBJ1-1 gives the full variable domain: GAGVSQSPRYKVAKRGQDVALRCDPISGHVSLFWYQQALGQGPEFLTYFQNEAQLDKSGLPSDRFFAERPEGSVSTLKIQRTQQEDSAVYLCASSLGFGTGPLNTEAFFGQGTRLTVV.

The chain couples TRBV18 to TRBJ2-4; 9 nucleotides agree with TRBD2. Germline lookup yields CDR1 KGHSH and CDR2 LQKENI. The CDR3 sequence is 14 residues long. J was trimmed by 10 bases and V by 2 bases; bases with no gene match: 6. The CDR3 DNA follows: TGTGCCAGCTCACCAGGGCGGGAGGGCCGAATTCAGTACTTC. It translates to CASSPGREGRIQYF.

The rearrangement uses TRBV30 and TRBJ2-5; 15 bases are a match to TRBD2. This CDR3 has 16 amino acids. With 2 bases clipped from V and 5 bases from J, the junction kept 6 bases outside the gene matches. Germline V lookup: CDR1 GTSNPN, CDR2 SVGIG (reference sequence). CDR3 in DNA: TGTGCCTGGAGTCAGGGACTAGCGGGAGGAGGTGAGACCCAGTACTTC. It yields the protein CAWSQGLAGGGETQYF.

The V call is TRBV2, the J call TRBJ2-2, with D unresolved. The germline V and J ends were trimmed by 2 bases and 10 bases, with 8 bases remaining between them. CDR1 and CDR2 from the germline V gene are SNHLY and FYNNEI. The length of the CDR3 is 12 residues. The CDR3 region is CASSEPSEELFF. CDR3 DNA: TGTGCCAGCAGTGAACCGTCAGAGGAGCTGTTTTTT.

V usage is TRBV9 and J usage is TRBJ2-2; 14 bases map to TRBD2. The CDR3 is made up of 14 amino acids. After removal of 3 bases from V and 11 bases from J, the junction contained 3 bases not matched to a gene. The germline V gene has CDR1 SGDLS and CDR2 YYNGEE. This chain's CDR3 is CASSGTSGGTELFF. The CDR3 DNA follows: TGTGCCAGCAGCGGGACTAGCGGGGGGACCGAGCTGTTTTTT.

CDR3 sequence (DNA): TGTGCCACCAGTGATACCGGGACTAGCGGGAGATGGTATGATACGCAGTATTTT. Protein: CATSDTGTSGRWYDTQYF. The rearrangement joins TRBV24-1 to TRBJ2-3, with TRBD2 matching over 14 bases. The CDR3 is made up of 18 amino acids. Germline V gene lookup returns CDR1 KGHDR and CDR2 SFDVKD. V gave up 3 bases and J gave up 6 bases; unmatched junction bases: 10.

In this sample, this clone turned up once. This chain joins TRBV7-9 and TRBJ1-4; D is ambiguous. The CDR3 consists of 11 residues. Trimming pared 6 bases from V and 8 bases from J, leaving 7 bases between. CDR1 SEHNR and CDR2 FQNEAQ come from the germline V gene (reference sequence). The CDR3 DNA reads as TGTGCCAGCAGTTCCGGGGAAAAACTGTTTTTT. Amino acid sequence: CASSSGEKLFF.